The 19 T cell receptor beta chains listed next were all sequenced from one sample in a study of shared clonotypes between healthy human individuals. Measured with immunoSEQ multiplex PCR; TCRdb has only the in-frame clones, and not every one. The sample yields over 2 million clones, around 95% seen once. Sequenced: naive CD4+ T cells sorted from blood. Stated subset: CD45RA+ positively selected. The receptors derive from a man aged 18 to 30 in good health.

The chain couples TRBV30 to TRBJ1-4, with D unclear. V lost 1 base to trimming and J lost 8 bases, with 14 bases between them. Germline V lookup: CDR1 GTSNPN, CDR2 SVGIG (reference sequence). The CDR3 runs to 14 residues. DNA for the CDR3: TGTGCCTGGAGTGGGGCCGGTACGGAGGAAAAACTGTTTTTT. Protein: CAWSGAGTEEKLFF.

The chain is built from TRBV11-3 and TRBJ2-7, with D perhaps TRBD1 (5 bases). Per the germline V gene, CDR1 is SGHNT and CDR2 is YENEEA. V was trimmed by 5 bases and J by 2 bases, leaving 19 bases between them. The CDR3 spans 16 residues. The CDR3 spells CASSPEGLAGTYEQYF. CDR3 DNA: TGTGCCAGCAGCCCAGAAGGGTTGGCAGGGACCTACGAGCAGTACTTC.

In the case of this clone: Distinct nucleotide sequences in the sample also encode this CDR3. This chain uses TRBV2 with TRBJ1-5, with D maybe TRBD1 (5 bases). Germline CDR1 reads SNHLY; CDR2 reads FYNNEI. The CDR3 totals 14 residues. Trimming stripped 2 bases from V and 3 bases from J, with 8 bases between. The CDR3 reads CASSERQSNQPQHF. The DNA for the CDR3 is TGTGCCAGCAGTGAAAGACAGTCCAATCAGCCCCAGCATTTT. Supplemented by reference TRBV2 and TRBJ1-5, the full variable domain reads EPEVTQTPSHQVTQMGQEVILRCVPISNHLYFYWYRQILGQKVEFLVSFYNNEISEKSEIFDDQFSVERPDGSNFTLKIRSTKLEDSAMYFCASSERQSNQPQHFGDGTRLSIL.

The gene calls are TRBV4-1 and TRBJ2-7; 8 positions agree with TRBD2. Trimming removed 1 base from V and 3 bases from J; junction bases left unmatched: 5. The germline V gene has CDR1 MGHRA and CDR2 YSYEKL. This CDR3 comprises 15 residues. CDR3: CASSQVGTSGYEQYF. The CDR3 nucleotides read TGCGCCAGCAGCCAAGTTGGGACTAGTGGCTACGAGCAGTACTTC.

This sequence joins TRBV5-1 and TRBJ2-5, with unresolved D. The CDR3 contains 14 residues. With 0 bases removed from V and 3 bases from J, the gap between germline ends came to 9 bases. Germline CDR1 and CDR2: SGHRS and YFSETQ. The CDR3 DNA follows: TGCGCCAGCAGCTTGGAGTCTGCCAAAGAGACCCAGTACTTC. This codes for CASSLESAKETQYF.

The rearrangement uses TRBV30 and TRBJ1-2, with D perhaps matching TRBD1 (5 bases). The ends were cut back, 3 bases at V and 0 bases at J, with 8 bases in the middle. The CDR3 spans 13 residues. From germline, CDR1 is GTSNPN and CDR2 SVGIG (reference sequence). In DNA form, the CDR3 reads TGTGCCTGGAGCAGGGTTCCTAACTATGGCTACACCTTC. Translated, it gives CAWSRVPNYGYTF.

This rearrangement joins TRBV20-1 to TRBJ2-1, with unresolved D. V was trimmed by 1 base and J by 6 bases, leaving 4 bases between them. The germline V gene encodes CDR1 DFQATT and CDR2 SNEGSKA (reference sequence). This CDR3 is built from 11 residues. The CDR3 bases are TGCAGTGCTAGAGGATTCAATGAGCAGTTCTTC. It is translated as CSARGFNEQFF.

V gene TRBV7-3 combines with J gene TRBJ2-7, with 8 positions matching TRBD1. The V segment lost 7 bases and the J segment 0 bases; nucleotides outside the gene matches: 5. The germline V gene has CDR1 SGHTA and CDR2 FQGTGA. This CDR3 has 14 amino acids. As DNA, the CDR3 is TGTGCCAGCACCCGGACAGGGTTCTCCTACGAGCAGTACTTC. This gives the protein CASTRTGFSYEQYF.

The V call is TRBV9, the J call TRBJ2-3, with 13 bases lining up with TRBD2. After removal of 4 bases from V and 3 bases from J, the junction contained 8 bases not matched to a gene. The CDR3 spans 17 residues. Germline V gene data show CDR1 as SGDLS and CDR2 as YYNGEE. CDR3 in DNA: TGTGCCAGCAGCCGAGGGACTAGCGGGGTTGGGACAGATACGCAGTATTTT. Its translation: CASSRGTSGVGTDTQYF.

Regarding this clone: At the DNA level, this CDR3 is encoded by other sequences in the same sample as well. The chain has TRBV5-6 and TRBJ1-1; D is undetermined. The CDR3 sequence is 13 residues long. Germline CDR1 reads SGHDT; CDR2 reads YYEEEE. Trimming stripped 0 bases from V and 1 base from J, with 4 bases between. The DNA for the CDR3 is TGTGCCAGCAGCTTGGGGCCGAACACTGAAGCTTTCTTT. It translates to CASSLGPNTEAFF. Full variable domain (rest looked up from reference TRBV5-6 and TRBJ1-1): DAGVTQSPTHLIKTRGQQVTLRCSPKSGHDTVSWYQQALGQGPQFIFQYYEEEERQRGNFPDRFSGHQFPNYSSELNVNALLLGDSALYLCASSLGPNTEAFFGQGTRLTVV.

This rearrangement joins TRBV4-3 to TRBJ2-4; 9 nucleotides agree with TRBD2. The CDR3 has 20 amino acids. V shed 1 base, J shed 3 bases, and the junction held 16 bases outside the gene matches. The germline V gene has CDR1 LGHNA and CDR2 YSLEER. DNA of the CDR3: TGCGCCAGCAGCCAAGCTCCCGGAGCGGGAGGTGCCACGAGCAAAAACATTCAGTACTTC. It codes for CASSQAPGAGGATSKNIQYF.

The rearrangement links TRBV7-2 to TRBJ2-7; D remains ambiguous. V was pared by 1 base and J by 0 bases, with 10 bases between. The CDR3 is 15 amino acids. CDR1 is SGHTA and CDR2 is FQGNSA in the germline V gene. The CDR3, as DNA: TGTGCCAGCAGCTTAGGCGGCTGGAGCTCCTACGAGCAGTACTTC. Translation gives CASSLGGWSSYEQYF.

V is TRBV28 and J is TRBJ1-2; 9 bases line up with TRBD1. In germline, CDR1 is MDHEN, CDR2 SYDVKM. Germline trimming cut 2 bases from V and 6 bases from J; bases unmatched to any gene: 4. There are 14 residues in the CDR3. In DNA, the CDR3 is TGTGCCAGCAGTTTACAGGACAGGGGCCATGGCTACACCTTC. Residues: CASSLQDRGHGYTF.

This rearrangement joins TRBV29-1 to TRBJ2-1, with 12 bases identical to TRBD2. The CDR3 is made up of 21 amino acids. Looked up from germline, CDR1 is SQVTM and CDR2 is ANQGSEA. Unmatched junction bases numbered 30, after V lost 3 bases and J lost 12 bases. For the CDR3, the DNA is TGCAGCGTTGATTCACTAGCGGGGGGATTTCCCTTCTACAATGAAATGACCGTGCAGTTCTTC. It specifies CSVDSLAGGFPFYNEMTVQFF.

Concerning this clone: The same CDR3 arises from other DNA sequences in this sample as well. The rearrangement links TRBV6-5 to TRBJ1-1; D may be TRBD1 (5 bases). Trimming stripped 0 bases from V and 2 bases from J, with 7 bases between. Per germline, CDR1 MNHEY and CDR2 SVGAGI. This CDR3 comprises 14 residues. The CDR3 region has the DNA TGTGCCAGCAGTTACTCCCAGGGCAACACTGAAGCTTTCTTT. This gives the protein CASSYSQGNTEAFF.

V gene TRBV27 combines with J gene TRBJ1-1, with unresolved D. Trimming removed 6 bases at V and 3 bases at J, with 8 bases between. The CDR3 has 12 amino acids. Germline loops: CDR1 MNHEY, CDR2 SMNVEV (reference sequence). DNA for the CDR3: TGTGCCAGCAGCAATATTTACACTGAAGCTTTCTTT. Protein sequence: CASSNIYTEAFF.

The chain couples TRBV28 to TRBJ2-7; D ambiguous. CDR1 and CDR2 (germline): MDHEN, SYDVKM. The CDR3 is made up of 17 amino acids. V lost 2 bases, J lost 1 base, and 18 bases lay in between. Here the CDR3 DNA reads TGTGCCAGCAGTTTAAATATGGTCAGCCGCCTATCCTACGAGCAGTACTTC. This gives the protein CASSLNMVSRLSYEQYF.

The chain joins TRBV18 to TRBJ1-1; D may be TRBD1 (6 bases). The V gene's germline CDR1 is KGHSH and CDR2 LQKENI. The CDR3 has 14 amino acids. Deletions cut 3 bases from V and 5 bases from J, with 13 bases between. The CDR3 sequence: CASSPQGRETEAFF. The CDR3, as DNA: TGTGCCAGCTCACCTCAGGGGAGGGAGACTGAAGCTTTCTTT. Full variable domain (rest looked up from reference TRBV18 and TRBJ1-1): NAGVMQNPRHLVRRRGQEARLRCSPMKGHSHVYWYRQLPEEGLKFMVYLQKENIIDESGMPKERFSAEFPKEGPSILRIQQVVRGDSAAYFCASSPQGRETEAFFGQGTRLTVV.

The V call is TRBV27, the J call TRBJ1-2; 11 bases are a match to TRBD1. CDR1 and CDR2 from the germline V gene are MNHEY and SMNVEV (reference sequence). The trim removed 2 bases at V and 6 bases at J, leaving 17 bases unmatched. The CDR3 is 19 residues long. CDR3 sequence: CASSLAGKSRTGGTDGYTF. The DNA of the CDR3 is TGTGCCAGCAGTTTAGCGGGAAAGTCCCGGACAGGGGGCACCGATGGCTACACCTTC.